These 32 T cell receptor beta chains originate from one sample sequenced in a study of tumor-infiltrating lymphocytes in oesophageal squamous cell carcinoma. TCRdb used MiXCR to reprocess the PCR reads, holding one entry per CDR3 protein. The sample records just under 20,000 distinct CDR3 sequences, over 40% being singletons. Source material: normal esophageal tissue next to the tumor. The source is a male donor with esophageal squamous cell carcinoma.

The table lists this clonotype with a few counts. V gene TRBV7-6 combines with J gene TRBJ2-4; no clear D gene. CDR3 size: 12 residues. V was trimmed by 0 bases and J by 13 bases, leaving 10 bases between them. Looked up from germline, CDR1 is SGHVS and CDR2 is FNYEAQ. The CDR3 reads CASSLAHVTQYF. For the CDR3, the DNA is TGTGCCAGCAGCTTAGCGCATGTCACCCAGTACTTC. Full variable domain (missing parts from reference TRBV7-6 and TRBJ2-4): GAGVSQSPRYKVTKRGQDVALRCDPISGHVSLYWYRQALGQGPEFLTYFNYEAQQDKSGLPNDRFSAERPEGSISTLTIQRTEQRDSAMYRCASSLAHVTQYFGAGTRLSVL.

This clonotype is labeled as medium-sized. The rearrangement uses TRBV10-1 and TRBJ2-3, with D hard to call. V dropped 3 bases and J dropped 0 bases, with 7 bases sitting between them. The CDR3 totals 14 residues. Germline values: CDR1 WNHNN, CDR2 SYGVQD (reference sequence). CDR3 sequence reads: CASSDSVSTDTQYF. The CDR3 bases are TGCGCCAGCAGTGACAGCGTCAGCACAGATACGCAGTATTTT.

The rearrangement uses TRBV7-8 and TRBJ2-7, with TRBD2 as a possible D gene (5 bases). V gave up 5 bases and J gave up 0 bases, with 14 bases separating them. This CDR3 has 15 amino acids. The germline gives CDR1 SGHVS, CDR2 FQNEAQ. As DNA, the CDR3 is TGTGCCAGCAGCCCCTGGAGGACGGGCTCCTACGAGCAGTACTTC. Translating gives CASSPWRTGSYEQYF.

The chain employs TRBV28 and TRBJ2-4, with TRBD2 as a possible D gene (6 bases). The tail of the sequence fits TRBJ2-7 better, so the J call may be wrong. CDR3 length equals 14 residues. Germline loops: CDR1 MDHEN, CDR2 SYDVKM. DNA for the CDR3: TGTGCCAGCAGTTTAGGCGGGATAGGCTACGAGCAGTACTTC. It codes for CASSLGGIGYEQYF.

This clonotype has ten or more counts. This chain connects TRBV11-3 to TRBJ1-1; D gene uncertain. Trimming cost V 3 bases and J 1 base, with 6 bases left between them. Germline lookup yields CDR1 SGHNT and CDR2 YENEEA. The CDR3 extends over 13 amino acids. The CDR3, as DNA: TGTGCCAGCAGCTTTTGGGGGAACACTGAAGCTTTCTTT. Protein: CASSFWGNTEAFF.

This rearrangement joins TRBV7-6 to TRBJ2-3, with 7 bases aligning to TRBD1. The DNA end favors TRBJ2-7, so the J call may be wrong. The CDR3 loop spans 14 amino acids. Germline lookup yields CDR1 SGHVS and CDR2 FNYEAQ. The CDR3 here is CASSTGQITDTQYF. CDR3 DNA: TGTGCCAGCAGCACGGGACAGATCACAGATACGCAGTACTTC.

This clonotype is medium-sized within its sample. The genes are TRBV7-9 and TRBJ1-1; D might be TRBD1 (6 bases). V lost 5 bases and J lost 6, with 10 bases in between. Per the germline V gene, CDR1 is SEHNR and CDR2 is FQNEAQ (reference sequence). The CDR3 runs 12 residues. CDR3: CASSPQGPEAFF. CDR3 nucleotide sequence: TGTGCCAGCAGCCCACAGGGACCTGAAGCTTTCTTT.

In its sample, this clonotype was seen many times. This chain uses TRBV10-3 with TRBJ2-3; 8 bases are a match to TRBD2. This CDR3 region has 13 residues. V trimming: 8 bases; J trimming: 3 bases; junction bases outside the gene matches: 4. Germline lookup yields CDR1 ENHRY and CDR2 SYGVKD. The CDR3 nucleotides read TGTGCCATCGCGGCTAGCGGGACAGATACGCAGTATTTT. Translating gives CAIAASGTDTQYF.

The V gene is TRBV19, the J gene TRBJ2-7, with 10 bases lining up with TRBD2. The CDR3 is made up of 14 amino acids. The germline V gene has CDR1 LNHDA and CDR2 SQIVND (reference sequence). Trimming at V came to 7 bases and at J to 4 bases, leaving 7 bases not matched to a gene. The DNA for the CDR3 is TGTGCCAGTAAAAATGGAGCGGGAGGGTACGAGCAGTACTTC. Protein product: CASKNGAGGYEQYF.

The rearrangement joins TRBV5-4 to TRBJ2-5; D is unclear. The DNA matches TRBJ2-7 better at its end, which makes the J call doubtful. CDR3 length: 15 residues. Per the germline V gene, CDR1 is SGHNT and CDR2 is YYREEE (reference sequence). This CDR3 reads CASSLGPGSSYEQYF. The CDR3, as DNA: TGTGCCAGCAGCTTGGGCCCGGGTTCCTCCTACGAGCAGTACTTC.

This clonotype was picked up many times. The rearrangement uses TRBV14 and TRBJ1-2, with D uncertain. Germline CDR1 SGHDN, CDR2 FVKESK. With 4 bases removed from V and 1 base from J, the gap between germline ends came to 13 bases. The CDR3 is made up of 15 amino acids. Here the CDR3 reads CASSPLSTHNYGYTF. CDR3 coding DNA: TGTGCCAGCAGCCCCCTCTCGACGCATAACTATGGCTACACCTTC.

The chain carries TRBV5-1 and TRBJ2-7; D is possibly TRBD1 (5 bases). The length of the CDR3 is 12 residues. The V end was cut by 0 bases, the J end by 6 bases, with 7 bases between. CDR1 and CDR2 (germline): SGHRS, YFSETQ. The CDR3 protein is CASSLGQGEQYF. CDR3 coding DNA: TGCGCCAGCAGCTTGGGCCAGGGCGAGCAGTACTTC.

This clonotype was seen only once. The gene calls are TRBV12-3 or TRBV12-4 and TRBJ2-1, with a possible D match to TRBD1 (6 bases). TRBJ2-5 explains the end of the DNA better; the J call may be wrong. The CDR3 is 15 amino acids. CDR3 amino acids: CASSLKGRTGETQYF. CDR3 DNA: TGTGCCAGCAGTTTGAAGGGGCGCACAGGGGAGACCCAGTACTTC.

The chain links TRBV6-5 to TRBJ2-1; a possible D gene is TRBD1 (6 bases). The CDR3 contains 17 residues. V was pared by 0 bases and J by 0 bases, with 12 bases between. Germline V gene data show CDR1 as MNHEY and CDR2 as SVGAGI. The CDR3 DNA reads as TGTGCCAGCAGTTACTCGAACAGGGTCGGCTCCTACAATGAGCAGTTCTTC. The encoded protein is CASSYSNRVGSYNEQFF.

This clonotype came up many times. The chain combines TRBV5-1 with TRBJ1-1; D is ambiguous. The V end lost 0 bases, the J end lost 4 bases, and 7 bases lay between the germline ends. This CDR3 contains 13 residues. Looked up from germline, CDR1 is SGHRS and CDR2 is YFSETQ. This CDR3 reads CASSLGGGTEAFF. CDR3 in DNA: TGCGCCAGCAGCTTGGGTGGAGGCACTGAAGCTTTCTTT.

This rearrangement joins TRBV5-5 to TRBJ2-7; D uncertain. The last part of the DNA fits TRBJ1-2 better; the J call may be wrong. Germline lookup yields CDR1 SGHKS and CDR2 YYEKEE (reference sequence). The CDR3 extends over 13 amino acids. The CDR3 bases are TGTGCCAGCAGCTTGGACGGAGGTTATGGCTACACCTTC. Protein product: CASSLDGGYGYTF.

This chain joins TRBV7-2 and TRBJ1-5; TRBD1 matches 8 bases. The CDR3 consists of 15 residues. CDR1 and CDR2 (germline): SGHTA, FQGNSA. Losses at the gene ends were 2 bases for V and 3 bases for J; bases not matched to a gene: 3. The CDR3: CASSLKTGDNQPQHF. In DNA form, the CDR3 reads TGTGCCAGCAGCTTAAAGACAGGGGACAATCAGCCCCAGCATTTT.

This clonotype is judged medium-sized (0.01 to 0.1%). The genes are TRBV28 and TRBJ2-1; the match to TRBD1 covers 7 bases. Germline CDR1 and CDR2: MDHEN and SYDVKM. The CDR3 runs to 15 residues. The ends lost 7 bases at V and 5 bases at J; junction bases unmatched: 11. CDR3 sequence (DNA): TGTGCCAGCAATCTCCCGGGACAGCTTCACAATGAGCAGTTCTTC. This translates into CASNLPGQLHNEQFF.

This clonotype showed up just once. Here the CDR3 omits its conserved ending phenylalanine or tryptophan, so a read error is the likely source. The DNA is left out, because the CDR3 cannot be placed on it with certainty; the CDR3 is given as TCRdb lists it. V is TRBV5-1 and J is TRBJ1-2. CDR1 is SGHRS and CDR2 is YFSETQ in the germline V gene. The CDR3 sequence runs 8 residues, both termini included. CDR3 in amino acids: CASSLVAT.

The genes are TRBV7-2 and TRBJ2-7; D possibly corresponds to TRBD2 (5 bases). The DNA end lines up better with TRBJ2-1; the J call may be wrong. The CDR3 sequence is 13 residues long. The germline gives CDR1 SGHTA, CDR2 FQGNSA. DNA for the CDR3: TGTGCCAGCAGCTCTACTAGAGACAATGAGCAGTTCTTC. Amino acids: CASSSTRDNEQFF.

This clonotype came up many times. The V gene is TRBV6-6, the J gene TRBJ2-2; possibly TRBD1 or TRBD2 for D (5 bases each). The CDR3 totals 17 residues. CDR1 and CDR2 (germline): MNHNY, SVGAGI (reference sequence). Deletions cut 2 bases from V and 6 bases from J, with 19 bases between. The CDR3 here is CASSYPVGTQTPGELFF. The CDR3 DNA reads as TGTGCCAGCAGTTACCCCGTCGGGACCCAGACCCCCGGGGAGCTGTTTTTT.

The chain carries TRBV7-3 and TRBJ1-1, with 9 bases that match TRBD1. The V gene end was trimmed by 4 bases and the J gene end by 4 bases; junction bases not matched to a gene: 10. CDR1 is SGHTA and CDR2 is FQGTGA in the germline V gene. This CDR3 is 16 amino acids long. The CDR3 nucleotides are TGTGCCAGCAGCTCAGCGGACAGGGGATCTCGCACTGAAGCTTTCTTT. Residues: CASSSADRGSRTEAFF.

The J gene is TRBJ2-4, the V gene TRBV7-3, with D tentatively TRBD1 or TRBD2 (7 bases each). The end of the DNA aligns better with TRBJ2-5, so the J call may be wrong. The CDR3 length is 16 residues. Germline-derived CDR1 and CDR2 are SGHTA and FQGTGA. The CDR3 DNA reads TGTGCCAGCAGCCAACAGGGGCGGGGGTCCCAAGAGACCCAGTACTTC. It yields the protein CASSQQGRGSQETQYF.

Within the sample, this clonotype is medium-sized (0.01 to 0.1%). This rearrangement joins TRBV27 to TRBJ2-1; D gene ambiguous. From germline, CDR1 is MNHEY and CDR2 SMNVEV (reference sequence). V lost 2 bases and J lost 4, with 3 bases in between. This CDR3 spans 12 amino acids. Here the CDR3 DNA reads TGTGCCAGCAGTTTAGGTTACAATGAGCAGTTCTTC. It specifies CASSLGYNEQFF.

This clonotype was recorded at least ten times. This clone may be a read error of a much larger clone one base away. The V and J genes are TRBV7-9 and TRBJ2-1; 7 bases agree with TRBD2. The J call is uncertain, as TRBJ2-7 better fits the DNA end. The CDR3 length is 16 residues. CDR1 SEHNR and CDR2 FQNEAQ come from the germline V gene (reference sequence). The CDR3 region is CASRPPSGAGVNEQYF. CDR3 coding DNA: TGTGCCAGCAGGCCCCCGTCGGGCGCGGGAGTAAATGAGCAGTACTTC.

The V call is TRBV19, the J call TRBJ2-5; D remains unclear. CDR1 LNHDA and CDR2 SQIVND come from the germline V gene (reference sequence). The length of the CDR3 is 12 residues. Trimming stripped 3 bases from V and 11 bases from J, with 13 bases between. For the CDR3, the DNA is TGTGCCAGTAGTATGGGTTACAATGAGCAGTACTTC. Amino acids: CASSMGYNEQYF.

The chain joins TRBV7-6 to TRBJ2-1, with 10 bases lining up with TRBD2. Trimming at V came to 8 bases and at J to 4 bases, leaving 5 bases not matched to a gene. Germline V gives CDR1 SGHVS, CDR2 FNYEAQ. The CDR3 totals 14 residues. CDR3 amino acids: CASSTSGVYNEQFF. In DNA form, the CDR3 reads TGTGCCAGCTCCACTAGCGGGGTTTACAATGAGCAGTTCTTC.

This clonotype has at least ten counts. The chain employs TRBV6-1 and TRBJ2-4; D call uncertain. There are 16 residues in the CDR3. Germline V gene data show CDR1 as MNHNS and CDR2 as SASEGT. V lost 5 bases to trimming and J lost 2 bases, with 16 bases between them. CDR3 sequence reads: CASSPSMERPKNIQYF. The CDR3 nucleotides are TGTGCCAGCAGTCCTAGTATGGAGCGACCCAAAAACATTCAGTACTTC.

The J gene is TRBJ2-3, the V gene TRBV7-2, with D unclear. The closer fit of TRBJ1-6 to the DNA end suggests the J call may be wrong. Germline CDR1 SGHTA, CDR2 FQGNSA. This CDR3 is built from 15 residues. The CDR3 sequence: CASNSGLGRNSPLHF. The CDR3 DNA sequence: TGTGCCAGCAATTCCGGGTTGGGTCGGAATTCACCCCTCCACTTT.

This clonotype came up many times. The chain combines TRBV19 with TRBJ1-5, with D perhaps matching TRBD1 (6 bases). Trimming left V 1 base short and J 6 bases short, with 19 bases between. Germline V lookup: CDR1 LNHDA, CDR2 SQIVND (reference sequence). The CDR3 runs 17 residues. The CDR3 here is CASSIVRGGGASQPQHF. The DNA for the CDR3 is TGTGCCAGTAGTATAGTTAGGGGTGGGGGGGCGAGTCAGCCCCAGCATTTT.

The V and J genes are TRBV28 and TRBJ2-7; TRBD1 aligns across 11 bases. The J call is doubtful: the DNA matches TRBJ2-4 better. The CDR3 spans 14 residues. CDR1 and CDR2 from the germline V gene are MDHEN and SYDVKM. DNA for the CDR3: TGTGCCAGCAGTGAGGACAGGGGGCTAAACATTCAGTACTTC. Its translation: CASSEDRGLNIQYF.

The chain employs TRBV7-2 and TRBJ2-7, with TRBD1 matching over 9 bases. TRBJ2-1 explains the end of the DNA better; the J call may be wrong. Germline V CDR1 and CDR2: SGHTA, FQGNSA. The CDR3 has 14 amino acids. The DNA for the CDR3 is TGTGCCAGCAGCTTAGGACAGGGGGTCAATGAGCAGTTCTTC. Its protein is CASSLGQGVNEQFF.